The 28 T cell receptor beta chains reported below all come from one sample, sequenced in a study of T cells after yellow fever vaccination (dated by TCRdb to between 2017 and 2020). The protocol used for the library was 5' RACE. TCRdb lists the instrument as Illumina HiSeq 2500. TCRdb redid the processing of the public reads, applying fastp at Q25 and MiXCR, and retained in-frame beta chains. Rows are unified per CDR3 protein, each entry keeping the most common DNA and genes. Present in this sample are about 400,000 distinct CDR3 sequences, more than 5.5% of which were seen just once. The ten most abundant clones make up approximately 16% of the sample. The sample's treatment or condition, from its label and the paper: live attenuated yellow fever vaccine strain. The sample was PBMCs, taken 5 days after the yellow fever booster vaccination. Receptors were obtained from a man between 25 and 39 years old who received the YFV17D yellow fever vaccine.

Ten or more counts support this clonotype. The V call is TRBV12-3 or TRBV12-4, the J call TRBJ2-1, with TRBD2 identical over 7 bases. V shed 6 bases and J 2 bases; nucleotides not matched to a gene: 7. The CDR3 contains 15 residues. CDR3 DNA sequence: TGTGCCAGCAGGGGCGGGAGAGGAACCTACAATGAGCAGTTCTTC. This codes for CASRGGRGTYNEQFF.

The V and J genes are TRBV7-2 and TRBJ1-4; the D gene is possibly TRBD1 (6 bases). Between the trimmed V and J ends, which lost 1 base and 6 bases, there was a span of 15 bases. CDR1 and CDR2 (germline): SGHTA, FQGNSA. The CDR3 totals 16 residues. CDR3 bases: TGTGCCAGCAGCTTAGAGGGGGGGCTGGCTGATGAAAAACTGTTTTTT. Translating it yields CASSLEGGLADEKLFF.

Only a few counts were recorded for this clonotype. CDR3 loop: CSAKAGGAAGELFF. CDR3 nucleotide sequence: TGCAGTGCTAAGGCAGGGGGCGCAGCGGGGGAGCTGTTTTTT. The V call is TRBV20-1, the J call TRBJ2-2; 8 bases are a match to TRBD1. V was pared by 4 bases and J by 8 bases, with 9 bases of the junction left unmatched. The germline V gene encodes CDR1 DFQATT and CDR2 SNEGSKA (reference sequence). The CDR3 covers 14 residues.

The rearrangement links TRBV5-1 to TRBJ1-1; D remains ambiguous. Germline CDR1 reads SGHRS; CDR2 reads YFSETQ. The CDR3 has 11 residues. Trimming took 2 bases from V and 5 from J, leaving 4 bases between them. The CDR3 sequence: CASSFETEAFF. CDR3 sequence (DNA): TGCGCCAGCAGCTTCGAGACTGAAGCTTTCTTT.

This clonotype was seen only a few times. This rearrangement joins TRBV7-2 to TRBJ1-6, with a tentative D call TRBD1 (5 bases). CDR1 is SGHTA and CDR2 is FQGNSA in the germline V gene. Deletions cut 5 bases from V and 6 bases from J, with 8 bases between. This CDR3 contains 13 residues. This chain's CDR3 is CASSIGANSPLHF. CDR3 nucleotides: TGTGCCAGCAGCATAGGGGCTAATTCACCCCTCCACTTT.

This clonotype was counted many times. This sequence joins TRBV27 and TRBJ2-7; 7 positions match TRBD1. The germline V gene encodes CDR1 MNHEY and CDR2 SMNVEV (reference sequence). The CDR3 totals 11 residues. The V gene end was trimmed by 9 bases and the J gene end by 3 bases; junction bases not matched to a gene: 2. CDR3 nucleotide sequence: TGTGCCAGTGGACAGGTCTACGAGCAGTACTTC. It specifies CASGQVYEQYF.

This clonotype was recorded a few times. This chain connects TRBV19 to TRBJ2-3; 7 nucleotides align to TRBD1. Trimming took 9 bases from V and 8 from J; bases not matched to a gene: 14. Germline V lookup: CDR1 LNHDA, CDR2 SQIVND (reference sequence). The CDR3 has 14 amino acids. The DNA for the CDR3 is TGTGCCAGCAAACCGGGACAGTTTGTGAGTACGCAGTATTTT. Translated: CASKPGQFVSTQYF. Supplemented by reference TRBV19 and TRBJ2-3, the full variable domain reads DGGITQSPKYLFRKEGQNVTLSCEQNLNHDAMYWYRQDPGQGLRLIYYSQIVNDFQKGDIAEGYSVSREKKESFPLTVTSAQKNPTAFYLCASKPGQFVSTQYFGPGTRLTVL.

This clonotype has at least ten counts. CDR3 region: CASSIPRETQYF. CDR3 bases: TGCGCCAGCAGCATACCAAGGGAGACCCAGTACTTC. The chain combines TRBV5-1 with TRBJ2-5, with D hard to call. Germline V gene lookup returns CDR1 SGHRS and CDR2 YFSETQ. The V and J ends lost 4 bases and 5 bases respectively, with 9 bases between them. The CDR3 covers 12 residues.

This clonotype has a handful of counts. The rearrangement links TRBV6-1 to TRBJ2-1; 10 bases are a match to TRBD2. This CDR3 is 15 amino acids long. Looked up from germline, CDR1 is MNHNS and CDR2 is SASEGT. V shed 4 bases, J shed 7 bases, and the junction held 7 bases outside the gene matches. CDR3 coding DNA: TGTGCCAGCAGTGCGGCTAGCGGGAGTTGGAATGAGCAGTTCTTC. Encoded protein: CASSAASGSWNEQFF.

This clonotype showed up many times. V gene TRBV12-3 or TRBV12-4 combines with J gene TRBJ2-1; 9 bases align to TRBD2. The CDR3 length is 14 residues. V lost 4 bases, J lost 6 bases, and 4 bases stayed unmatched. The CDR3 protein is CASSSTSGRNEQFF. CDR3 bases: TGTGCCAGCAGTTCGACTAGCGGACGCAATGAGCAGTTCTTC.

The sample holds many counts of this clonotype. The rearrangement joins TRBV7-9 to TRBJ1-1, with D unresolved. In germline, CDR1 is SEHNR, CDR2 FQNEAQ (reference sequence). V lost 2 bases to trimming and J lost 2 bases, with 12 bases between them. The CDR3 is made up of 15 amino acids. CDR3: CASSLSSRVNTEAFF. For the CDR3, the DNA is TGTGCCAGCAGCTTAAGTTCGCGCGTCAACACTGAAGCTTTCTTT.

The chain joins TRBV29-1 to TRBJ2-3; a possible D gene is TRBD1 (6 bases). This CDR3 contains 14 residues. Germline-derived CDR1 and CDR2 are SQVTM and ANQGSEA. V gave up 7 bases and J gave up 0 bases, with 14 bases separating them. CDR3 sequence reads: CSARTASSTDTQYF. As DNA, the CDR3 is TGCAGCGCCCGGACAGCCTCTAGCACAGATACGCAGTATTTT.

In this sample, this clonotype turned up a few times. V and J are TRBV7-6 and TRBJ2-5; perhaps TRBD2 as D (5 bases). The CDR3 runs 12 residues. CDR1 and CDR2 from the germline V gene are SGHVS and FNYEAQ. Trimming left V 5 bases short and J 7 bases short, with 11 bases between. The CDR3 DNA reads TGTGCCAGCAGCCCGGCACGGGGGACCCAGTACTTC. It translates to CASSPARGTQYF. The whole variable domain, remainder taken from reference TRBV7-6 and TRBJ2-5, is GAGVSQSPRYKVTKRGQDVALRCDPISGHVSLYWYRQALGQGPEFLTYFNYEAQQDKSGLPNDRFSAERPEGSISTLTIQRTEQRDSAMYRCASSPARGTQYFGPGTRLLVL.

Many counts were recorded for this clonotype. J is TRBJ2-7 and V is TRBV7-9; D remains unclear. This CDR3 is 11 amino acids long. V dropped 5 bases and J dropped 5 bases, with 7 bases sitting between them. Per germline, CDR1 SEHNR and CDR2 FQNEAQ (reference sequence). This CDR3 reads CASSPLDEQYF. CDR3 sequence (DNA): TGTGCCAGCAGCCCTCTCGACGAGCAGTACTTC. Full variable domain (remainder filled in from reference TRBV7-9 and TRBJ2-7): DTGVSQNPRHKITKRGQNVTFRCDPISEHNRLYWYRQTLGQGPEFLTYFQNEAQLEKSRLLSDRFSAERPKGSFSTLEIQRTEQGDSAMYLCASSPLDEQYFGPGTRLTVT.

This clonotype was seen only a few times. V and J are TRBV19 and TRBJ2-7; D call uncertain. The CDR3 length is 15 residues. Germline CDR1 and CDR2: LNHDA and SQIVND (reference sequence). V lost 5 bases to trimming and J lost 4 bases, with 18 bases between them. The CDR3 loop reads CASSPDGPGLYEQYF. The CDR3 nucleotides are TGTGCCAGTAGTCCCGATGGACCGGGCCTTTACGAGCAGTACTTC.

This clonotype was seen only a few times. The chain has TRBV5-4 and TRBJ1-2; D gene ambiguous. Trimming stripped 0 bases from V and 1 base from J, with 7 bases between. The CDR3 contains 14 residues. CDR1 is SGHNT, CDR2 YYREEE, per germline (reference sequence). CDR3 sequence reads: CASSLGGFNYGYTF. CDR3 bases: TGTGCCAGCAGCTTGGGCGGTTTTAACTATGGCTACACCTTC.

This clonotype was recorded many times. This chain links TRBV6-6 with TRBJ1-5, with 7 bases lining up with TRBD1. V gave up 4 bases and J gave up 6 bases; unmatched junction bases: 3. CDR1 and CDR2 from the germline V gene are MNHNY and SVGAGI (reference sequence). The CDR3 extends over 13 amino acids. This CDR3 is CASSSQGIQPQHF. CDR3 coding DNA: TGTGCCAGCAGTTCACAGGGGATTCAGCCCCAGCATTTT.

The genes are TRBV11-1 and TRBJ2-3, with 8 bases identical to TRBD2. Per germline, CDR1 SGHAT and CDR2 FQDESV (reference sequence). V shed 3 bases and J 1 base; nucleotides not matched to a gene: 3. The CDR3 totals 15 residues. The DNA for the CDR3 is TGTGCCAGCAGCTTCAAGACTAGCGGCACAGATACGCAGTATTTT. It yields the protein CASSFKTSGTDTQYF. The full variable domain, rest sourced from reference TRBV11-1 and TRBJ2-3, is EAEVAQSPRYKITEKSQAVAFWCDPISGHATLYWYRQILGQGPELLVQFQDESVVDDSQLPKDRFSAERLKGVDSTLKIQPAELGDSAMYLCASSFKTSGTDTQYFGPGTRLTVL.

This clonotype was counted at least ten times. V gene TRBV20-1 combines with J gene TRBJ2-1, with a tentative D call TRBD1 (5 bases). The CDR3 spans 15 residues. Trimming took off 6 bases at V and 8 bases at J, with 23 bases between the two ends. Germline V gene data show CDR1 as DFQATT and CDR2 as SNEGSKA (reference sequence). The DNA of the CDR3 is TGCAGTGCCCCCTCCCCAACAGGCATGTATCATGAGCAGTTCTTC. This sequence encodes CSAPSPTGMYHEQFF.

The chain combines TRBV28 with TRBJ2-1, with D possibly called TRBD1 or TRBD2 (5 bases each). Germline CDR1 MDHEN, CDR2 SYDVKM. The V gene lost 1 base and the J gene lost 0 bases, with 22 bases spanning the gap. The CDR3 has 20 residues. Written as DNA, the CDR3 is TGTGCCAGCAGTTTATTAGGGGTCAGAACGGGAAGCTTCTCCTACAATGAGCAGTTCTTC. This codes for CASSLLGVRTGSFSYNEQFF.

Remarks on this clonotype: Relative to the germline gene, one junction end is altered; a read error may explain this. The rearrangement uses TRBV19 and TRBJ2-1; the D call may be TRBD1 or TRBD2 (5 bases each). From germline, CDR1 is LNHDA and CDR2 SQIVND (reference sequence). The CDR3 totals 12 residues. CDR3 in DNA: TGTGCCAGTAGTAACGGACGGGGCCGTTGGGGATTC. This encodes CASSNGRGRWGF.

This clonotype was observed many times. V and J are TRBV12-3 or TRBV12-4 and TRBJ2-5; D ambiguous. Trimming shortened V by 2 bases and J by 3 bases, and 4 bases separated the two germline ends. CDR3 size: 12 residues. The CDR3 DNA reads TGTGCCAGCAGTTTAATAGAAGAGACCCAGTACTTC. Its protein product is CASSLIEETQYF.

The CDR3 loop reads CASSVEGTALPGELFF. The CDR3 DNA reads as TGTGCCAGCAGCGTAGAGGGAACGGCCCTCCCCGGGGAGCTGTTTTTT. The chain carries TRBV9 and TRBJ2-2; no firm D call. CDR3 size: 16 residues. Germline CDR1 is SGDLS and CDR2 is YYNGEE. The ends were cut back, 0 bases at V and 6 bases at J, with 15 bases in the middle.

This clonotype came up a few times. This chain links TRBV5-1 with TRBJ2-1; TRBD1 agrees at 7 bases. CDR1 is SGHRS, CDR2 YFSETQ, per germline. CDR3 size: 14 residues. Trimming removed 3 bases from V and 5 bases from J; junction bases left unmatched: 5. CDR3 sequence reads: CASSWTGADNEQFF. The CDR3 DNA sequence: TGCGCCAGCAGCTGGACAGGTGCCGACAATGAGCAGTTCTTC. The whole variable domain, remainder taken from reference TRBV5-1 and TRBJ2-1, is KAGVTQTPRYLIKTRGQQVTLSCSPISGHRSVSWYQQTPGQGLQFLFEYFSETQRNKGNFPGRFSGRQFSNSRSEMNVSTLELGDSALYLCASSWTGADNEQFFGPGTRLTVL.

This clonotype came up a few times. The CDR3 nucleotides are TGTGCCAGCAGTCCGACAGCACATGGCTACACCTTC. As protein: CASSPTAHGYTF. J is TRBJ1-2 and V is TRBV28, with D possibly being TRBD1 (5 bases). The CDR3 has 12 amino acids. V lost 5 bases and J lost 6, with 10 bases in between. Germline V lookup: CDR1 MDHEN, CDR2 SYDVKM.

This clonotype has at least ten counts. This sequence joins TRBV9 and TRBJ2-1; 9 bases align to TRBD1. The CDR3 is 18 residues long. CDR1 SGDLS and CDR2 YYNGEE come from the germline V gene. After removal of 0 bases from V and 6 bases from J, the junction contained 13 bases not matched to a gene. CDR3 residues: CASSVDSLRGQGINEQFF. The DNA of the CDR3 is TGTGCCAGCAGCGTAGACTCCCTCCGGGGACAGGGCATCAATGAGCAGTTCTTC.

The chain carries TRBV5-4 and TRBJ2-1, with TRBD2 matching 7 bases. Per germline, CDR1 SGHNT and CDR2 YYREEE (reference sequence). The V and J ends lost 3 bases and 0 bases, in that order; junction bases with no gene match: 3. The CDR3 consists of 15 residues. The DNA for the CDR3 is TGTGCCAGCAGCTGGCTAGCGGACTCCTACAATGAGCAGTTCTTC. Translation gives CASSWLADSYNEQFF.

The V gene is TRBV12-3 or TRBV12-4, the J gene TRBJ2-7; weak D call: TRBD1 (5 bases). CDR3 size: 13 residues. Trimming shortened V by 3 bases and J by 6 bases, and 12 bases separated the two germline ends. CDR3 region: CASSLGRASEQYF. For the CDR3, the DNA is TGTGCCAGCAGTTTGGGCAGGGCAAGCGAGCAGTACTTC.